This note documents a single T cell receptor (beta chain) sequence. Its antigen is as yet unknown. The genes and germline here are from mouse. The CDR3 extends 3 residues past the end of the read, so its final part is completed from the germline J gene. Germline CDR1 is FNHDT and CDR2 is SITEND (reference sequence). The CDR3 extends over 15 amino acids. J gave up 4 bases and V 6 bases, and 5 bases lay outside the gene matches. RNA, once extracted, was reverse transcribed into cDNA for use as the sequencing template. Sequencing was performed with immunoSEQ multiplex PCR; in TCRdb, only in-frame clones are kept and a portion is missing. The data show about 5,800 clones, with none appearing a single time. This sample is drawn from a study of CD8+ T cells in alopecia areata. Time point given: mouse skin 6 weeks after grafting, around onset of hair loss. Findings and limits, study-wide: Besides other cells, scalp samples also yield sequences of resident alphabeta T cells from normal skin.

The sequenced sample was skin, obtained at week 6. This clonotype was sampled from a C3H/HeJ mouse with alopecia areata. Strain haplotype at MHC: H2-k. This chain uses TRBV19 with TRBJ1-6, with 9 bases identical to TRBD1. TRBJ1-6 is classed as an ORF, of uncertain function. CDR3 in amino acids: CASTSGTGYNSPLYF. The covered CDR3 bases are TGTGCCAGCACCTCCGGGACAGGGTATAATTCGCCC.